This TCR beta chain appears in the sequencing data of a study of a mutant IDH1 vaccine in newly diagnosed glioma. Study at large: Following radiotherapy alone, or alongside temozolomide cycles, vaccination was started after an interval of 4-6 weeks. Study-wide points: There seemed to be no relation between pseudoprogression and changes in top peripheral T cell clonotypes.

Clones were sequenced by immunoSEQ multiplex PCR, and TCRdb holds only the in-frame ones, with some missing. The sample lists fewer than 45,000 clones, around 76% occurring once. Time point given: week 23, last vaccination. The study gave 300 ug of mutant IDH1 20-mer peptide per vaccine dose, with topical imiquimod. Patients carried new grade 3 or 4 IDH1-mutant astrocytomas lacking nuclear ATRX. From germline, CDR1 is SGHTA and CDR2 FQGNSA. With 6 bases clipped from V and 7 bases from J, the junction kept 12 bases outside the gene matches. This CDR3 is 17 amino acids long. As regards this clone: Its specificity is not known.

The sequence was collected from a man aged 50-59 years with glioma. The material sequenced was PBMCs, taken from a glioma patient whose treatment included an IDH1 peptide vaccine. The chain carries TRBV7-2 and TRBJ2-1; the match to TRBD2 covers 13 bases. Here the CDR3 DNA reads TGTGCCAGCAGACCAGGGATGGGGACTAGCGGGGCGAATGAGCAGTTCTTC. It translates to CASRPGMGTSGANEQFF.